The 25 T cell receptor beta chains reported below all come from one sample, sequenced in a study of blood T cell repertoires in COVID-19. Measured with immunoSEQ multiplex PCR; TCRdb has only the in-frame clones, and not every one. The table includes 65,000 to 75,000 clones, around 90% detected once. What was sequenced was peripheral blood. The receptor set was obtained from a human donor with active COVID-19. The donor label of this sample is uncertain.

This chain uses TRBV11-2 with TRBJ2-7, with 10 positions matching TRBD1. There are 15 residues in the CDR3. J was trimmed by 0 bases and V by 5 bases; bases with no gene match: 4. Looked up from germline, CDR1 is SGHAT and CDR2 is FQNNGV. CDR3 DNA sequence: TGTGCCAGCAGCCCACGGACAGGGGGCTCCTACGAGCAGTACTTC. Translation: CASSPRTGGSYEQYF.

V usage is TRBV7-2 and J usage is TRBJ2-1; 8 bases are a match to TRBD2. The CDR3 spans 17 residues. V lost 2 bases and J lost 0; bases outside the gene matches: 6. From germline, CDR1 is SGHTA and CDR2 FQGNSA. CDR3 bases: TGTGCCAGCAGCTTACTAGCGGGCCTCGGCTCCTACAATGAGCAGTTCTTC. Translating it yields CASSLLAGLGSYNEQFF.

This clone was seen only once. The chain carries TRBV4-1 and TRBJ2-1; 7 bases agree with TRBD2. The CDR3 has 14 amino acids. The V gene's germline CDR1 is MGHRA and CDR2 YSYEKL. The junction had 9 bases not matched to a gene; V was cut back by 4 bases and J by 9 bases. CDR3 sequence: CASSLGLKGSEQFF. The CDR3 DNA reads as TGCGCCAGCAGCCTGGGACTAAAAGGGAGTGAGCAGTTCTTC.

DNA for the CDR3: TGTGCCAGTAGTACTCAGCCCTTTCTAGCGGGAGGCCAAGAGACCCAGTACTTC. Translating it yields CASSTQPFLAGGQETQYF. The chain recombines TRBV19 with TRBJ2-5, with TRBD2 matching 11 bases. The CDR3 length is 18 residues. CDR1 and CDR2 (germline): LNHDA, SQIVND (reference sequence). Trimming removed 4 bases from V and 1 base from J; junction bases left unmatched: 11.

The chain couples TRBV5-8 to TRBJ2-1; D is unresolved. Trimming pared 7 bases from V and 7 bases from J, leaving 9 bases between. The CDR3 has 11 residues. Germline CDR1 reads SGHTS; CDR2 reads YDEGEE. CDR3 residues: CASGPWNEQFF. CDR3 DNA sequence: TGTGCCAGCGGCCCCTGGAATGAGCAGTTCTTC.

This chain uses TRBV5-5 with TRBJ2-3, with 8 positions matching TRBD1. The V gene's germline CDR1 is SGHKS and CDR2 YYEKEE (reference sequence). CDR3 size: 14 residues. The J segment lost 2 bases and the V segment lost 7 bases, leaving 6 bases of the junction unmatched. The CDR3 DNA follows: TGTGCCAGCCAGACAGGGGCCGCCACAGATACGCAGTATTTT. Residues: CASQTGAATDTQYF.

The chain combines TRBV5-6 with TRBJ1-2; TRBD1 matches at 11 bases. The CDR3 length is 15 residues. Germline V lookup: CDR1 SGHDT, CDR2 YYEEEE. Unmatched junction bases numbered 8, after V lost 4 bases and J lost 6 bases. The chain's CDR3 is CASSRPGTGGDGYTF. The CDR3 coding sequence is TGTGCCAGCAGCAGGCCCGGGACAGGGGGTGATGGCTACACCTTC.

The chain employs TRBV7-7 and TRBJ2-5; 7 nucleotides agree with TRBD2. This CDR3 comprises 15 residues. Germline CDR1 SSHAT, CDR2 FNYEAQ (reference sequence). The J segment lost 1 base and the V segment lost 4 bases, leaving 6 bases of the junction unmatched. CDR3 in amino acids: CASSSSGMPQETQYF. The CDR3 DNA reads TGTGCCAGCAGCTCGAGCGGGATGCCCCAAGAGACCCAGTACTTC.

V is TRBV5-1 and J is TRBJ2-3; possible D gene TRBD1, 6 bases. V lost 4 bases to trimming and J lost 2 bases, with 11 bases between them. This CDR3 is built from 14 residues. The germline CDR1 and CDR2 sequences are SGHRS and YFSETQ. The CDR3 here is CASSTGQNTDTQYF. The CDR3 DNA reads TGCGCCAGCAGCACAGGACAGAACACAGATACGCAGTATTTT.

The J gene is TRBJ1-1, the V gene TRBV28; 9 bases agree with TRBD1. Germline CDR1 and CDR2: MDHEN and SYDVKM. This CDR3 is built from 14 residues. Trimming cost V 5 bases and J 7 bases; bases outside gene matches: 8. The DNA of the CDR3 is TGTGCCAGCAGTCCCCGGGACAGGGTTGGTGAAGCTTTCTTT. Translated, it gives CASSPRDRVGEAFF.

This chain joins TRBV12-5 and TRBJ2-7, with TRBD1 identical over 7 bases. The germline V gene encodes CDR1 LGHNT and CDR2 FRNRAP. J gave up 3 bases and V 9 bases, and 11 bases lay outside the gene matches. This CDR3 contains 14 residues. In nucleotides, the CDR3 is TGTGCTAGCCTCCCCGAGGCAGGGGGCTACGAGCAGTACTTC. Residues: CASLPEAGGYEQYF.

This chain links TRBV2 with TRBJ2-3; 9 bases line up with TRBD2. The V gene end was trimmed by 6 bases and the J gene end by 3 bases; junction bases not matched to a gene: 7. This CDR3 spans 15 amino acids. Germline CDR1 reads SNHLY; CDR2 reads FYNNEI. DNA for the CDR3: TGTGCCAGCAGAGAACTAGCGGGTGGGACAGATACGCAGTATTTT. Protein product: CASRELAGGTDTQYF.

This chain connects TRBV19 to TRBJ2-1; 11 positions match TRBD2. The germline CDR1 and CDR2 sequences are LNHDA and SQIVND (reference sequence). J gave up 8 bases and V 6 bases, and 15 bases lay outside the gene matches. The CDR3 is made up of 17 amino acids. CDR3 sequence: CASSILAGAGGIHEQFF. Here the CDR3 DNA reads TGTGCCAGTAGCATACTAGCGGGAGCCGGAGGGATCCATGAGCAGTTCTTC.

The rearrangement links TRBV7-9 to TRBJ2-5; D is perhaps TRBD2 (5 bases). This CDR3 has 17 residues. The germline V and J ends were trimmed by 1 base and 2 bases, with 17 bases remaining between them. Germline V gene data show CDR1 as SEHNR and CDR2 as FQNEAQ (reference sequence). The CDR3 reads CASSLVGETKEQETQYF. CDR3 in DNA: TGTGCCAGCAGCTTAGTGGGAGAGACCAAAGAGCAAGAGACCCAGTACTTC. Using reference TRBV7-9 and TRBJ2-5 for the parts outside the CDR3, the full variable domain is DTGVSQNPRHKITKRGQNVTFRCDPISEHNRLYWYRQTLGQGPEFLTYFQNEAQLEKSRLLSDRFSAERPKGSFSTLEIQRTEQGDSAMYLCASSLVGETKEQETQYFGPGTRLLVL.

The J gene is TRBJ2-1, the V gene TRBV7-9; 8 nucleotides line up with TRBD1. J gave up 4 bases and V 2 bases, and 4 bases lay outside the gene matches. The CDR3 length is 15 residues. Germline V gives CDR1 SEHNR, CDR2 FQNEAQ (reference sequence). The chain's CDR3 is CASSLSRGRYNEQFF. The CDR3 DNA is TGTGCCAGCAGCTTAAGCAGGGGGCGGTACAATGAGCAGTTCTTC.

The rearrangement uses TRBV7-2 and TRBJ1-1; D not certain. V lost 1 base to trimming and J lost 0 bases, with 12 bases between them. Germline V gene lookup returns CDR1 SGHTA and CDR2 FQGNSA. The CDR3 extends over 16 amino acids. Written as DNA, the CDR3 is TGTGCCAGCAGCTTAGACCCCACAGACATGAACACTGAAGCTTTCTTT. Protein product: CASSLDPTDMNTEAFF.

The J gene is TRBJ2-1, the V gene TRBV6-5, with D perhaps TRBD2 (7 bases). V was clipped by 6 bases and J by 3 bases, with 15 bases between them. The CDR3 sequence is 15 residues long. In germline, CDR1 is MNHEY, CDR2 SVGAGI. The CDR3 is CASSASGGVYNEQFF. The CDR3 DNA reads as TGTGCCAGCAGCGCTTCGGGGGGCGTCTACAATGAGCAGTTCTTC.

The chain links TRBV19 to TRBJ2-3, with a possible D match to TRBD2 (5 bases). V was trimmed by 4 bases and J by 6 bases, leaving 14 bases between them. There are 14 residues in the CDR3. From germline, CDR1 is LNHDA and CDR2 SQIVND (reference sequence). CDR3 in amino acids: CASSTRAFGDTQYF. In nucleotides, the CDR3 is TGTGCCAGTAGTACGCGGGCGTTCGGGGATACGCAGTATTTT.

This clone was seen once. CDR3 sequence: CASSWEGQRTDTQYF. The DNA for the CDR3 is TGTGCCAGCAGTTGGGAAGGACAGCGCACAGATACGCAGTATTTT. This rearrangement joins TRBV28 to TRBJ2-3, with TRBD1 as a possible D gene (6 bases). The CDR3 contains 15 residues. The germline V gene encodes CDR1 MDHEN and CDR2 SYDVKM. V lost 4 bases to trimming and J lost 1 base, with 12 bases between them.

The V and J genes are TRBV5-6 and TRBJ1-1; 9 bases are a match to TRBD1. The germline gives CDR1 SGHDT, CDR2 YYEEEE. The CDR3 contains 16 residues. Trimming at V came to 7 bases and at J to 2 bases, leaving 12 bases not matched to a gene. The CDR3 region is CASGGIPGQGNTEAFF. The CDR3, as DNA: TGTGCCAGCGGCGGGATTCCGGGACAGGGCAACACTGAAGCTTTCTTT.

V and J are TRBV11-3 and TRBJ2-7; perhaps TRBD2 as D (6 bases). The germline CDR1 and CDR2 sequences are SGHNT and YENEEA. There are 12 residues in the CDR3. Trimming pared 11 bases from V and 5 bases from J, leaving 16 bases between. CDR3 sequence: CAPNGAGNEQYF. Here the CDR3 DNA reads TGTGCCCCCAATGGGGCGGGAAACGAGCAGTACTTC.

The V gene is TRBV19, the J gene TRBJ2-2, with 8 nucleotides matching TRBD2. The CDR3 is 17 amino acids. V trimming: 0 bases; J trimming: 4 bases; junction bases outside the gene matches: 7. Germline V gives CDR1 LNHDA, CDR2 SQIVND (reference sequence). This CDR3 is CASSIDSGTRSTGELFF. CDR3 nucleotide sequence: TGTGCCAGTAGTATAGATTCAGGGACTAGGAGCACCGGGGAGCTGTTTTTT. Full variable domain (remainder filled in from reference TRBV19 and TRBJ2-2): DGGITQSPKYLFRKEGQNVTLSCEQNLNHDAMYWYRQDPGQGLRLIYYSQIVNDFQKGDIAEGYSVSREKKESFPLTVTSAQKNPTAFYLCASSIDSGTRSTGELFFGEGSRLTVL.

The rearrangement uses TRBV3-1 (or the pseudogene TRBV3-2) and TRBJ1-5, with D uncertain. Deletions cut 5 bases from V and 4 bases from J, with 9 bases between. The V gene's germline CDR1 is LGHDT and CDR2 YNNKEL (reference sequence). CDR3 length: 13 amino acids. CDR3 residues: CASSAAENQPQHF. Here the CDR3 DNA reads TGTGCCAGCAGCGCGGCGGAGAATCAGCCCCAGCATTTT.

The genes are TRBV18 and TRBJ1-1; D possibly corresponds to TRBD1 (6 bases). The CDR3 is made up of 14 amino acids. Trimming shortened V by 4 bases and J by 5 bases, and 14 bases separated the two germline ends. CDR1 and CDR2 (germline): KGHSH, LQKENI. The CDR3: CASSLAGALTEAFF. The CDR3 nucleotides read TGTGCCAGCTCACTTGCAGGGGCTTTGACTGAAGCTTTCTTT.

The rearrangement joins TRBV6-6 to TRBJ2-1; 12 nucleotides agree with TRBD2. There are 14 residues in the CDR3. V shed 6 bases and J 7 bases; nucleotides not matched to a gene: 4. From germline, CDR1 is MNHNY and CDR2 SVGAGI (reference sequence). DNA of the CDR3: TGTGCCAGCAGGGGAGGGACTAGCGGGAATGAGCAGTTCTTC. This sequence encodes CASRGGTSGNEQFF.